These 10 T cell receptor beta chains originate from one sample sequenced in a study of blood T cells in healthy people across ages (dated by TCRdb to between 2015 and 2016). Library generation was performed with 5' RACE. The instrument was an Illumina HiSeq 2500. A second roughly 7 to 12 cycle PCR used a sample-barcoded 5' primer and a J-beta primer mix. TCRdb redid the processing of the public reads, applying fastp at Q25 and MiXCR, and retained in-frame beta chains. Identical CDR3 proteins give one entry, which carries the most common genes and DNA. The sample table lists about 930,000 distinct CDR3 sequences, about 29% of them with a count of one. The ten most abundant clones make up approximately 10% of the sample. This sample also belongs to another study, concerning T cells of mothers and their children.

Sequenced input: blood. These receptors were taken from a woman between 40 and 55 years old in good health.

The CDR3 bases are TGTGCCAGCAGTGGCCGTGTAGCGGGGGGGCCTGATACGCAGTATTTT. Translation: CASSGRVAGGPDTQYF. The gene calls are TRBV25-1 and TRBJ2-3; the match to TRBD2 covers 11 bases. CDR1 MGHDK and CDR2 SYGVNS come from the germline V gene. V lost 4 bases, J lost 6 bases, and 9 bases stayed unmatched. The CDR3 covers 16 residues.

In this sample, this clonotype turned up once. A single base separates this from a much larger clone, so it may be a read error. Because the CDR3 is missing its conserved closing phenylalanine or tryptophan, this is likely a read error. This chain uses TRBV12-3 or TRBV12-4 with TRBJ2-3, with unresolved D. The ends were cut back, 6 bases at V and 5 bases at J, with 15 bases in the middle. The CDR3 is 14 residues long. CDR3 region: CASSPGAERDTQYS. CDR3 DNA sequence: TGTGCCAGCAGCCCCGGAGCTGAGAGAGATACGCAGTATTCT.

The chain is built from TRBV16 and TRBJ1-4; no reliable D call. Per germline, CDR1 KGHSY and CDR2 FQNENV. The CDR3 length is 14 residues. V was pared by 3 bases and J by 8 bases, with 13 bases between. CDR3 protein: CASSQWSPREKLFF. As DNA, the CDR3 is TGTGCCAGCAGCCAGTGGAGTCCTCGGGAAAAACTGTTTTTT.

This clonotype was counted a few times. V usage is TRBV4-1 and J usage is TRBJ1-6, with 7 bases aligning to TRBD1. CDR1 and CDR2 from the germline V gene are MGHRA and YSYEKL. After removal of 4 bases from V and 6 bases from J, the junction contained 6 bases not matched to a gene. This CDR3 has 15 amino acids. The CDR3 loop reads CASSLRTGPNSPLHF. The CDR3 DNA reads TGCGCCAGCAGCCTGCGGACAGGTCCTAATTCACCCCTCCACTTT.

The V and J genes are TRBV5-1 and TRBJ1-1, with 7 bases aligning to TRBD1. The V segment lost 0 bases and the J segment 4 bases; nucleotides outside the gene matches: 6. Per the germline V gene, CDR1 is SGHRS and CDR2 is YFSETQ. The CDR3 totals 15 residues. The CDR3 protein is CASSLAARDSTEAFF. The DNA for the CDR3 is TGCGCCAGCAGCTTGGCCGCCCGGGACAGCACTGAAGCTTTCTTT. The full variable domain, in which reference TRBV5-1 and TRBJ1-1 provide the parts outside the CDR3, is KAGVTQTPRYLIKTRGQQVTLSCSPISGHRSVSWYQQTPGQGLQFLFEYFSETQRNKGNFPGRFSGRQFSNSRSEMNVSTLELGDSALYLCASSLAARDSTEAFFGQGTRLTVV.

This clonotype was detected only a few times. The genes are TRBV7-2 and TRBJ1-2, with TRBD1 matching over 7 bases. Germline CDR1 and CDR2: SGHTA and FQGNSA. Losses at the gene ends were 1 base for V and 6 bases for J; bases not matched to a gene: 8. This CDR3 has 15 amino acids. The CDR3 region is CASSLDFQGDNGYTF. The CDR3, as DNA: TGTGCCAGCAGCTTAGACTTCCAGGGGGATAATGGCTACACCTTC.

The table lists this clonotype with a few counts. The V call is TRBV10-3, the J call TRBJ1-6, with D tentatively TRBD1 (6 bases). There are 15 residues in the CDR3. CDR1 and CDR2 from the germline V gene are ENHRY and SYGVKD. V was pared by 0 bases and J by 10 bases, with 13 bases between. The CDR3 protein is CAISESGQIESPLHF. CDR3 coding DNA: TGTGCCATCAGTGAGTCCGGACAGATAGAATCACCCCTCCACTTT.

A note on this clonotype: It may be a read error: a sequence one base away is much more abundant. This chain connects TRBV7-2 to TRBJ1-2; 7 bases map to TRBD1. V was pared by 0 bases and J by 7 bases, with 8 bases of the junction left unmatched. This CDR3 has 15 amino acids. Germline V gene lookup returns CDR1 SGHTA and CDR2 FQGNSA. DNA of the CDR3: TGTGCCAGCAGCTTAGCGGGGCCAGGGGGTGGTGGCTACACCTTC. Encoded protein: CASSLAGPGGGGYTF.

The J gene is TRBJ2-2, the V gene TRBV15; D gene uncertain. Germline lookup yields CDR1 LNHNV and CDR2 YYDKDF (reference sequence). CDR3 length: 13 residues. V gave up 1 base and J gave up 6 bases, with 6 bases separating them. CDR3 DNA: TGTGCCACCAGCAGAGTTAGGTCCGGGGAGCTGTTTTTT. This sequence encodes CATSRVRSGELFF.

Regarding this clonotype: A much larger clone differs from this one at a single base, so this may be a read error. The rearrangement uses TRBV7-2 and TRBJ2-7; D might be TRBD1 (5 bases). Germline V gene data show CDR1 as SGHTA and CDR2 as FQGNSA. The ends were cut back, 5 bases at V and 0 bases at J, with 17 bases in the middle. The CDR3 is 16 residues long. CDR3 region: CASSPTGSLHSYEQYF. The DNA of the CDR3 is TGTGCCAGCAGCCCTACAGGAAGCCTACACTCCTACGAGCAGTACTTC. The entire variable domain, with the rest obtained from reference TRBV7-2 and TRBJ2-7, is as follows: GAGVSQSPSNKVTEKGKDVELRCDPISGHTALYWYRQSLGQGLEFLIYFQGNSAPDKSGLPSDRFSAERTGGSVSTLTIQRTQQEDSAVYLCASSPTGSLHSYEQYFGPGTRLTVT.